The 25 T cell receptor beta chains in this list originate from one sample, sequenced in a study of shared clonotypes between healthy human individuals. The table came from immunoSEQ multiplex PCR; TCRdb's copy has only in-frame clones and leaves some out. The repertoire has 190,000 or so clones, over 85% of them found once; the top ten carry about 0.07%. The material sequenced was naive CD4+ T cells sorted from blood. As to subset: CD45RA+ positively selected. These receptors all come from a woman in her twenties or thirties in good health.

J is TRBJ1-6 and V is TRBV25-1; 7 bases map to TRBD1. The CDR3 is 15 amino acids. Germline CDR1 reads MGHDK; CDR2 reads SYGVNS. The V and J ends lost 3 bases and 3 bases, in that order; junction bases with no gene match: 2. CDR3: CASSDGQVYNSPLHF. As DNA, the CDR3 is TGTGCCAGCAGTGACGGACAGGTCTATAATTCACCCCTCCACTTT.

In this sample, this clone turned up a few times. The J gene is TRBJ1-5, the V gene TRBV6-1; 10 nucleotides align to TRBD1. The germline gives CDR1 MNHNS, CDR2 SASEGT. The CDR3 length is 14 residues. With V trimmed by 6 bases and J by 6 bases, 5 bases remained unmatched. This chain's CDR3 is CASSEGQGSQPQHF. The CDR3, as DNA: TGTGCCAGCAGCGAGGGACAGGGGAGTCAGCCCCAGCATTTT.

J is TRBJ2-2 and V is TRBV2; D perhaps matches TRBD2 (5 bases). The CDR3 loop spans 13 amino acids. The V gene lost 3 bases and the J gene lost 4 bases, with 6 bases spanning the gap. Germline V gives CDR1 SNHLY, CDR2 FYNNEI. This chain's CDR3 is CASSDRGTGELFF. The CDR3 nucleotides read TGTGCCAGCAGTGATCGGGGCACCGGGGAGCTGTTTTTT.

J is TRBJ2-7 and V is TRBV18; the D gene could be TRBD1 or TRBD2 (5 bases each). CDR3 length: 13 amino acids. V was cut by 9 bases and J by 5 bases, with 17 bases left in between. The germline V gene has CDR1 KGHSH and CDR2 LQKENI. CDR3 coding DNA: TGTGCCAGTTCCGGGACCCGAGCCGACGAGCAGTACTTC. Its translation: CASSGTRADEQYF.

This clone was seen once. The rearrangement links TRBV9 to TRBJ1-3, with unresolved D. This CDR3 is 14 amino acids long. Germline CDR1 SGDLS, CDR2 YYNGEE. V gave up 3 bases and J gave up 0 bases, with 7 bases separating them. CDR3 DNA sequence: TGTGCCAGCAGCGCCTACAGCTCTGGAAACACCATATATTTT. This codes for CASSAYSSGNTIYF.

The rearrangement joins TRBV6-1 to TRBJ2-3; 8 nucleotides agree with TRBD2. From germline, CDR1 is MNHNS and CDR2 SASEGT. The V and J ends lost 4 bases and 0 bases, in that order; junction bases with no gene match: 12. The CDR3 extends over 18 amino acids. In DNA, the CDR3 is TGTGCCAGCAGTGGGGGTACCCCCCCGGGAGGGAGCACAGATACGCAGTATTTT. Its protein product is CASSGGTPPGGSTDTQYF.

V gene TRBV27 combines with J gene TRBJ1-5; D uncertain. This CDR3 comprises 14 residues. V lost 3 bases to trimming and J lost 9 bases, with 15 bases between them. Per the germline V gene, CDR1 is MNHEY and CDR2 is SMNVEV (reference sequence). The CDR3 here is CASSFSAQIPPQHF. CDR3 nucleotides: TGTGCCAGCAGTTTCTCTGCGCAAATCCCGCCCCAGCATTTT.

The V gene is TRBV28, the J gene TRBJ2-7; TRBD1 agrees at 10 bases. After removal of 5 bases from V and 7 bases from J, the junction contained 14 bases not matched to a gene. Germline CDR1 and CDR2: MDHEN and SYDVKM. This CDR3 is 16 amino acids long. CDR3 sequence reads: CASSPSSGQGVREQYF. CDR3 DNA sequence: TGTGCCAGCAGTCCCTCGTCCGGACAGGGGGTTCGGGAGCAGTACTTC.

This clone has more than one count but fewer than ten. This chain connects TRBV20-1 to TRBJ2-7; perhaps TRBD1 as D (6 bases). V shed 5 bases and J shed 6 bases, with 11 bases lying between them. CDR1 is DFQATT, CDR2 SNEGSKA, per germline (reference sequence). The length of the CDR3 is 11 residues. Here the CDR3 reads CSARRTAEQYF. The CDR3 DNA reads TGCAGTGCTCGACGGACAGCCGAGCAGTACTTC.

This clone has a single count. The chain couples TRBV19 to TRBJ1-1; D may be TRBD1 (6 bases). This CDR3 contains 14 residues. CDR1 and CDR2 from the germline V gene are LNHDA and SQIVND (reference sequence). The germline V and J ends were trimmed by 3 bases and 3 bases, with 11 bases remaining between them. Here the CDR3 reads CASSMSGVYTEAFF. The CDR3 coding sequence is TGTGCCAGTAGTATGTCAGGGGTGTACACTGAAGCTTTCTTT.

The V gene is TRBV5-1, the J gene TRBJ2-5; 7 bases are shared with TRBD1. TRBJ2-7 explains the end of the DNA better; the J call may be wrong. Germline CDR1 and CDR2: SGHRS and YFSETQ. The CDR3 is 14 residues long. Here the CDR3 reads CASSTPGTEYEQYF. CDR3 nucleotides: TGCGCCAGCAGCACCCCCGGGACAGAGTACGAGCAGTACTTC.

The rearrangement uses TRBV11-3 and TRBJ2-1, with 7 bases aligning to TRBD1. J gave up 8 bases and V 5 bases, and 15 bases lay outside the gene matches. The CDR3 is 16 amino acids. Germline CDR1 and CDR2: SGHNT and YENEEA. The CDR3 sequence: CASSLNTGTAGHEQFF. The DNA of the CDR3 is TGTGCCAGCAGCCTTAACACCGGGACAGCCGGGCATGAGCAGTTCTTC. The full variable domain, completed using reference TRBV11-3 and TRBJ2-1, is EAGVVQSPRYKIIEKKQPVAFWCNPISGHNTLYWYLQNLGQGPELLIRYENEEAVDDSQLPKDRFSAERLKGVDSTLKIQPAELGDSAVYLCASSLNTGTAGHEQFFGPGTRLTVL.

The CDR3 loop reads CASRRQAGNTIYF. The CDR3 DNA follows: TGTGCCAGCAGGAGACAAGCTGGAAACACCATATATTTT. The J gene is TRBJ1-3, the V gene TRBV27; D is undetermined. The germline V and J ends were trimmed by 6 bases and 2 bases, with 8 bases remaining between them. CDR3 length equals 13 residues. Germline lookup yields CDR1 MNHEY and CDR2 SMNVEV (reference sequence).

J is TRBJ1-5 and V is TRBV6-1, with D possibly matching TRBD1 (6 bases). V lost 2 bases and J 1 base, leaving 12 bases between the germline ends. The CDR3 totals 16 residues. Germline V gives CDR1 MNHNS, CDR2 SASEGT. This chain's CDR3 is CASSEQPTGSNQPQHF. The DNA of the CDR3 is TGTGCCAGCAGTGAACAACCGACAGGAAGCAATCAGCCCCAGCATTTT.

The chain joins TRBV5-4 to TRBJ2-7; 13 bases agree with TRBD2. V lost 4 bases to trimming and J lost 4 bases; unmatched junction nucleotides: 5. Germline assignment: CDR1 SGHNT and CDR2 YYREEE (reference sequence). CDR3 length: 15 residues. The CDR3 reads CASSPGTSGMYEQYF. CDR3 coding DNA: TGTGCCAGCAGCCCCGGGACTAGCGGGATGTACGAGCAGTACTTC.

CDR3 sequence reads: CASSPPGPYGYTF. In DNA, the CDR3 is TGTGCCAGCAGCCCTCCGGGTCCCTATGGCTACACCTTC. The chain combines TRBV25-1 with TRBJ1-2; D not certain. Trimming stripped 6 bases from V and 4 bases from J, with 12 bases between. The CDR3 extends over 13 amino acids. Germline V CDR1 and CDR2: MGHDK, SYGVNS.

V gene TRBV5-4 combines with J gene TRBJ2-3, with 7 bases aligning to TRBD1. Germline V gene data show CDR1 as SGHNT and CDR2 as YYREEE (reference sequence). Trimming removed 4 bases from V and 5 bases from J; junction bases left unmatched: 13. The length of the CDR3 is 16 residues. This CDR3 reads CASSAGTEPLGDTQYF. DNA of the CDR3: TGTGCCAGCAGCGCCGGGACAGAGCCCCTGGGAGATACGCAGTATTTT.

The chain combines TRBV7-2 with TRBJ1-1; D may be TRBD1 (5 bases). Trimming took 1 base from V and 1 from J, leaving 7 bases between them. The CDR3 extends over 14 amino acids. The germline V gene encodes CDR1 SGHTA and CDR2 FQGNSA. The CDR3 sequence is CASSLGQGNTEAFF. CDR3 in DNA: TGTGCCAGCAGCTTAGGTCAGGGGAACACTGAAGCTTTCTTT.

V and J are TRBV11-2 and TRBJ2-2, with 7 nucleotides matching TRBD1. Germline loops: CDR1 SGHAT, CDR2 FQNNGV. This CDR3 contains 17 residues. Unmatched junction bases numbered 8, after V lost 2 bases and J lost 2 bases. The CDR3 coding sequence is TGTGCCAGCAGCTTATTAGGGGACAGCTATAACACCGGGGAGCTGTTTTTT. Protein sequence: CASSLLGDSYNTGELFF.

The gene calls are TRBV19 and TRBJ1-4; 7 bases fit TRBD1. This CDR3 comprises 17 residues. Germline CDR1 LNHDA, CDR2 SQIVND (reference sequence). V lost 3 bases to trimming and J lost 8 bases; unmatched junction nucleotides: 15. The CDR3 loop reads CASSIGTDPQLPEKLFF. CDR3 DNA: TGTGCCAGTAGTATTGGGACAGACCCACAATTACCCGAAAAACTGTTTTTT.

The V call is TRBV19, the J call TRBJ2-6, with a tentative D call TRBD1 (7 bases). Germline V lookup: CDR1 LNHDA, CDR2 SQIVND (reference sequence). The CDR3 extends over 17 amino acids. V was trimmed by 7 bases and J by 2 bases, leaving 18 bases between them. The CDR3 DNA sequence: TGTGCCAGTAAGGAGGGGGCCACAATGACTGGGGCCAACGTCCTGACTTTC. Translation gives CASKEGATMTGANVLTF.

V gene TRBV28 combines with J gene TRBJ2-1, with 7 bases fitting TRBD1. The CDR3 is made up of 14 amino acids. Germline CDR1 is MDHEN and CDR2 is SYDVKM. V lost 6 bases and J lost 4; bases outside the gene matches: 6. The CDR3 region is CASRTQGPYNEQFF. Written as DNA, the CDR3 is TGTGCCAGCAGGACACAGGGGCCTTACAATGAGCAGTTCTTC. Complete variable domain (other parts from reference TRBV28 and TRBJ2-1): DVKVTQSSRYLVKRTGEKVFLECVQDMDHENMFWYRQDPGLGLRLIYFSYDVKMKEKGDIPEGYSVSREKKERFSLILESASTNQTSMYLCASRTQGPYNEQFFGPGTRLTVL.

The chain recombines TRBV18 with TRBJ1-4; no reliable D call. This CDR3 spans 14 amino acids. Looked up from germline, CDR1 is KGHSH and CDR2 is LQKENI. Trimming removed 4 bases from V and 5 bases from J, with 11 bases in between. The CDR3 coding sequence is TGTGCCAGCTCACTCCAGGAAACAAATGAAAAACTGTTTTTT. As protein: CASSLQETNEKLFF. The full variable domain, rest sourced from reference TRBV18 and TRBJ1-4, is NAGVMQNPRHLVRRRGQEARLRCSPMKGHSHVYWYRQLPEEGLKFMVYLQKENIIDESGMPKERFSAEFPKEGPSILRIQQVVRGDSAAYFCASSLQETNEKLFFGSGTQLSVL.

The CDR3: CASSPRGPFGQETQYF. In DNA form, the CDR3 reads TGTGCCAGCAGTCCCAGGGGGCCTTTTGGCCAAGAGACCCAGTACTTC. The J gene is TRBJ2-5, the V gene TRBV27, with 8 bases fitting TRBD1. Trimming cost V 5 bases and J 1 base; bases outside gene matches: 9. The CDR3 has 16 residues. In germline, CDR1 is MNHEY, CDR2 SMNVEV (reference sequence).

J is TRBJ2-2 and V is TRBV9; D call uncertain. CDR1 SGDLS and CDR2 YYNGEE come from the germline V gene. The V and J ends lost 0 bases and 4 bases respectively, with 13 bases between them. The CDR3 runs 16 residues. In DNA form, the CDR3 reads TGTGCCAGCAGCGTAGGACTCGAGACTTCCACCGGGGAGCTGTTTTTT. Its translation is CASSVGLETSTGELFF. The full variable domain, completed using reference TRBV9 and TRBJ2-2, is DSGVTQTPKHLITATGQRVTLRCSPRSGDLSVYWYQQSLDQGLQFLIQYYNGEERAKGNILERFSAQQFPDLHSELNLSSLELGDSALYFCASSVGLETSTGELFFGEGSRLTVL.